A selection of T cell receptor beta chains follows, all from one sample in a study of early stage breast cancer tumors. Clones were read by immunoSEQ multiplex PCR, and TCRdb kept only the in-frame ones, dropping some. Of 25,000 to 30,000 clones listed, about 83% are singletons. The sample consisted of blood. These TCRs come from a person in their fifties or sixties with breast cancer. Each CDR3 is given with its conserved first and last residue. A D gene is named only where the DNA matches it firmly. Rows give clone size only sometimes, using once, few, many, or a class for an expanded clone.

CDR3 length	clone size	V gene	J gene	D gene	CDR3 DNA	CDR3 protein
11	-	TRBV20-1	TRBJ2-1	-	TGCAGTGCCACGGGAGTTAATGAGCAGTTCTTC	CSATGVNEQFF
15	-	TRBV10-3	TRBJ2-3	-	TGTGCCATCAGGCCGGACCAGGGTCGCACAGATACGCAGTATTTT	CAIRPDQGRTDTQYF
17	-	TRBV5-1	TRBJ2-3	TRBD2	TGCGCCAGCAGCTTGGCCCAGCGGGGGGAATACACAGATACGCAGTATTTT	CASSLAQRGEYTDTQYF
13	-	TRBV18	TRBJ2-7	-	TGTGCCAGCTCCCGGGACCGCAACTACGAGCAGTACTTC	CASSRDRNYEQYF
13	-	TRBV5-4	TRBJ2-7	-	TGTGCCAGCAGCTTGGTGGACTCCTACGAGCAGTACTTC	CASSLVDSYEQYF
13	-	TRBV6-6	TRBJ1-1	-	TGTGCCAGCAGTTACGGAGTTGGCACTGAAGCTTTCTTT	CASSYGVGTEAFF
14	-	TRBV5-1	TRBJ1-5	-	TGCGCCAGCAGCCCGACCGGCAGGGATCAGCCCCAGCATTTT	CASSPTGRDQPQHF
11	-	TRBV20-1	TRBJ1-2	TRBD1	TGCAGTGCTGGGGACAGTAAGGGCTACACCTTC	CSAGDSKGYTF
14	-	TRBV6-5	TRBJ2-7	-	TGTGCCAGCAGTTACACGAGGGCCAACTACGAGCAGTACTTC	CASSYTRANYEQYF
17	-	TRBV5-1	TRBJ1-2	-	TGCGCCAGCAGCCCCTGGGGGCCGGGACACACCAACTATGGCTACACCTTC	CASSPWGPGHTNYGYTF
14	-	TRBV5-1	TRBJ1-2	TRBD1	TGCGCCAGCAGCGGGGACAGGCCGGACTATGGCTACACCTTC	CASSGDRPDYGYTF
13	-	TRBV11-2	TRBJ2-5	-	TGTGCCAGCAGCTTCAATTATCAAGAGACCCAGTACTTC	CASSFNYQETQYF
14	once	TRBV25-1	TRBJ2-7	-	TGTGCCAGCAGTCGCCATCGGAGCTCCTACGAGCAGTACTTC	CASSRHRSSYEQYF
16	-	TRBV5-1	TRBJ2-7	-	TGCGCCAGCAGCGGGGGCGTTGGAGGGTCCGGTTACGAGCAGTACTTC	CASSGGVGGSGYEQYF
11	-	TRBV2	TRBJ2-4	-	TGTGCCAGCACCGATAGTGTCAGTCAGTACTTC	CASTDSVSQYF
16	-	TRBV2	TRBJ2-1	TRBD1	TGTGCCAGCATATTAGGTGGGACAGGTGCTTACAATGAGCAGTTCTTC	CASILGGTGAYNEQFF
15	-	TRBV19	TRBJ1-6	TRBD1	TGTGCCAGTAGTAGGGGGACAGGGGATAATTCACCCCTCCACTTT	CASSRGTGDNSPLHF
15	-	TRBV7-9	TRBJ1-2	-	TGTGCCAGCAGGCCGGCGACAGCCTCCAACTATGGCTACACCTTC	CASRPATASNYGYTF
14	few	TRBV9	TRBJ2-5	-	TGTGCCAGCAGCCCAGAAGTTGACGGGGCGGCCCAGTACTTC	CASSPEVDGAAQYF
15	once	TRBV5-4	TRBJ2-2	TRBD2	TGTGCCAGCAGCTCCGGGACTAGCGGCACCGGGGAGCTGTTTTTT	CASSSGTSGTGELFF
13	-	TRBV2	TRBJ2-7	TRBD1	TGTGCCAGCAGAGGGACAGGGTTCAACGAGCAGTACTTC	CASRGTGFNEQYF
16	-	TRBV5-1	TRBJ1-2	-	TGCGCCAGCAGCGCGGATCAGGGCGGTAAAGACTATGGCTACACCTTC	CASSADQGGKDYGYTF
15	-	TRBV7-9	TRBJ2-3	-	TGTGCCAGCACCAAGTCGGTCGGGGGCACAGATACGCAGTATTTT	CASTKSVGGTDTQYF
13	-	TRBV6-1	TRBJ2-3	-	TGTGCCAGCAGAGGGGTGGCCACAGATACGCAGTATTTT	CASRGVATDTQYF
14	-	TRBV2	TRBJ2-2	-	TGTGCCAGCAGTGATCTGAGCAGCACCGGGGAGCTGTTTTTT	CASSDLSSTGELFF
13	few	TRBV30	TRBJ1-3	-	TGTGCCTGGAACAGTATCTCTGGAAACACCATATATTTT	CAWNSISGNTIYF
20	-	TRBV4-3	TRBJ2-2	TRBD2	TGCGCCAGCAGCCCTCGGGGTAGCGGGAGGACAAATGCGAACACCGGGGAGCTGTTTTTT	CASSPRGSGRTNANTGELFF
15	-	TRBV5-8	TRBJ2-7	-	TGTGCCAGCAGCACCCGTCACTTACAGTCTGGGGAGCAGTACTTC	CASSTRHLQSGEQYF
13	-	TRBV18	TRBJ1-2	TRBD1	TGTGCCAGCTCACCGGACGACAGGGCTGGCTACACCTTC	CASSPDDRAGYTF
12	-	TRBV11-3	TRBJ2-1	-	TGTGCCAGCAGCAGATTGGAGAGTGAGCAGTTCTTC	CASSRLESEQFF
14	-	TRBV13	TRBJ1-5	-	TGTGCCAGCAACTCCCAGGGTAGCAATCAGCCCCAGCATTTT	CASNSQGSNQPQHF
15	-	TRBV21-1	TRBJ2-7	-	TGTGCCAGCATCCTAATTAGCGGGAGGGCGGTCGAGCAGTACTTC	CASILISGRAVEQYF
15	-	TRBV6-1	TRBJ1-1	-	TGTGCCAGCAGTGAAGTCTGGTCGAAAGGGACTGAAGCTTTCTTT	CASSEVWSKGTEAFF
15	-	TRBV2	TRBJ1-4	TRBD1	TGTGCCAGCAGTCTGGGGGGGACAGGGATGGAAAAACTGTTTTTT	CASSLGGTGMEKLFF
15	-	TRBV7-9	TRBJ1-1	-	TGTGCCAGCAGCCTAGGGGGGAAGGAGAACACTGAAGCTTTCTTT	CASSLGGKENTEAFF
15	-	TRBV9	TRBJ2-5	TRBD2	TGTGCCAGCAGCGTAGGCGGGGGGCCCCAAGAGACCCAGTACTTC	CASSVGGGPQETQYF
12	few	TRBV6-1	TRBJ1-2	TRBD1	TGTGCCAGCACCGAGGGGGCACGGGGCTACACCTTC	CASTEGARGYTF
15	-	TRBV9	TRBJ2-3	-	TGTGCCAGCAGCGTAGATGGGCCAGGCACAGATACGCAGTATTTT	CASSVDGPGTDTQYF
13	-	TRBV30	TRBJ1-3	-	TGTGCCTGGAGTGCTCTACTTGGAAACACCATATATTTT	CAWSALLGNTIYF
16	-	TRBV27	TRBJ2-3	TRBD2	TGTGCCAGCAGTCCACGACTAGCGGGGGTTTTGGATACGCAGTATTTT	CASSPRLAGVLDTQYF
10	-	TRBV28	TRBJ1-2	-	TGTGCCAGCAGCCAAGGTGGCTACACCTTC	CASSQGGYTF